This TCR beta chain was observed in a study of shared T cell receptors in the human thymus. Profiled with immunoSEQ multiplex PCR; TCRdb holds only in-frame clones, not every one. Of 700,000 to 750,000 clones in the sample, approximately 83% were seen once. The CDR3 totals 14 residues. Unmatched junction bases numbered 5, after V lost 4 bases and J lost 7 bases. The V gene's germline CDR1 is WSHSY and CDR2 SAAADI. The same data also went into a second study, on human thymus T cells. Turning to that study: The thymus was resected at corrective cardiac surgery. Highly overlapping thymic repertoires among unrelated individuals were reported in related research.

This chain uses TRBV10-2 with TRBJ2-1, with 9 nucleotides matching TRBD2. The sample comprised thymocytes. The TCR was taken from a girl under two years old with a congenital heart defect. The CDR3: CASSGTSGRNEQFF. The CDR3 DNA reads TGCGCCAGCAGTGGTACTAGCGGGCGGAATGAGCAGTTCTTC.